Given below is one T cell receptor beta chain in context. This specimen comes from a study of cytomegalovirus exposure and HLA in healthy donors. Germline trimming cut 5 bases from V and 6 bases from J; bases unmatched to any gene: 8. The germline V gene encodes CDR1 SGHTA and CDR2 FQGNSA. This CDR3 contains 15 residues. PCR employed 60 Vbeta and 13 Jbeta primers. Sequencing was performed with immunoSEQ multiplex PCR; in TCRdb, only in-frame clones are kept and a portion is missing. The table includes some 130,000 clones, 55% to 80% detected once. The sequencing sample was made of PBMCs. This chain joins TRBV7-2 and TRBJ2-2, with 8 positions matching TRBD1. The origin of this receptor is a woman aged 40-49 years in good health and CMV-seronegative. The CDR3 reads CASSPGQGMAGELFF. Here the CDR3 DNA reads TGTGCCAGCAGCCCCGGACAGGGCATGGCCGGGGAGCTGTTTTTT.